This T cell receptor (beta chain) stems from a study of cytomegalovirus exposure and HLA in healthy donors. Study-wide results and caveats: Rarity held for most TCR sequences, but there were some public TCRs that occurred in many donors. CMV serostatus was the sole immune exposure data available. As a later analysis showed, several of the most significant clusters appeared to be linked to common viral pathogens.

V dropped 4 bases and J dropped 7; count of bases not matched to a gene: 10. CDR1 SGHRS and CDR2 YFSETQ come from the germline V gene. The CDR3 length is 15 residues. PCR involved 60 Vbeta and 13 Jbeta primers. Sequencing used immunoSEQ multiplex PCR; TCRdb keeps in-frame clones, though not all of them. The table includes 150,000 to 200,000 clones, roughly 72% detected once. This clone turned up a few times. Its target is not known. V usage is TRBV5-1 and J usage is TRBJ2-1, with 8 bases lining up with TRBD2. Sequenced input: PBMCs. This receptor was identified in a man aged 40-50 years in good health and CMV-seropositive. The CDR3 DNA follows: TGCGCCAGCAGCCCGGGACTAGAAACGGGGAATGAGCAGTTCTTC. Protein sequence: CASSPGLETGNEQFF.